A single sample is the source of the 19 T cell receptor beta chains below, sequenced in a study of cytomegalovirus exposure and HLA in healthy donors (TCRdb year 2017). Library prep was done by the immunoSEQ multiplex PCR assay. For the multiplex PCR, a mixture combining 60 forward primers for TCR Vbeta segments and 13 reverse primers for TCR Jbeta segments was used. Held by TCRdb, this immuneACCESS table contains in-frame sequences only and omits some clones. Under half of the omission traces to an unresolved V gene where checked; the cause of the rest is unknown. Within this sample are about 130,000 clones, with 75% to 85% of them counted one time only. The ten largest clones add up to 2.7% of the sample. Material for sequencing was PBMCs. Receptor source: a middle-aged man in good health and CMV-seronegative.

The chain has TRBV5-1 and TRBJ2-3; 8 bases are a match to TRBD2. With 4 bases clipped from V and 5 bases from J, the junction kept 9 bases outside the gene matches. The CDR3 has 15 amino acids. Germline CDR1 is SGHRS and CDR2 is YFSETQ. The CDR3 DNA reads TGCGCCAGCAGCCTGGGACTAGTGGATAGAGATACGCAGTATTTT. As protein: CASSLGLVDRDTQYF.

The CDR3 nucleotides are TGTGCCAGTAGTTACCTGCAGGAAAATCAGCCCCAGCATTTT. It translates to CASSYLQENQPQHF. The J gene is TRBJ1-5, the V gene TRBV19; D not resolved. Deletions cut 5 bases from V and 4 bases from J, with 12 bases between. The CDR3 is 14 amino acids. Per the germline V gene, CDR1 is LNHDA and CDR2 is SQIVND (reference sequence).

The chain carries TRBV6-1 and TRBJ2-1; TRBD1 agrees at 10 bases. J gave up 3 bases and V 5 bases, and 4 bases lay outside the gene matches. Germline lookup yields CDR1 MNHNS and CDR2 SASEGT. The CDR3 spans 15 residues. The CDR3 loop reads CASSSRDRGYNEQFF. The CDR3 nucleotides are TGTGCCAGCAGTTCCCGGGACAGGGGCTACAATGAGCAGTTCTTC.

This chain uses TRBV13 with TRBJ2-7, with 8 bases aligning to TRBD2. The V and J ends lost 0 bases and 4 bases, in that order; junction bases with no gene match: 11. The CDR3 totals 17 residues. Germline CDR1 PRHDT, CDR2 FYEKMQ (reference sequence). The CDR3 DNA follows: TGTGCCAGCAGCTTAGGGATTAGCGGGGCCGTCGGGTACGAGCAGTACTTC. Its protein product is CASSLGISGAVGYEQYF.

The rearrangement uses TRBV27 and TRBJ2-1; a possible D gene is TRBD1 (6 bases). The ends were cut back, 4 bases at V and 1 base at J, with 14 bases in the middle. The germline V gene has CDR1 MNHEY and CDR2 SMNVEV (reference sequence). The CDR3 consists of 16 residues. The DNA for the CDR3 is TGTGCCAGCAGTTCCAAGGACAGTTCTTCCTACAATGAGCAGTTCTTC. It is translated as CASSSKDSSSYNEQFF.

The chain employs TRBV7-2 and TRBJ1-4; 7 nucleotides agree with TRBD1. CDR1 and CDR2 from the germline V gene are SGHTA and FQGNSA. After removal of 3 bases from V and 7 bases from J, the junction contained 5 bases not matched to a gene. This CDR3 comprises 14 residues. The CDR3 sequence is CASSLRQGGEKLFF. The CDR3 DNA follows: TGTGCCAGCAGCTTGAGACAGGGCGGTGAAAAACTGTTTTTT.

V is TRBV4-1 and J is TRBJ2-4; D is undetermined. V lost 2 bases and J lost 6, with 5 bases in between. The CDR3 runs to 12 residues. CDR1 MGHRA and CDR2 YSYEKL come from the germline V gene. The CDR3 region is CASSQTGNIQYF. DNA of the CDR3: TGCGCCAGCAGCCAAACTGGAAACATTCAGTACTTC.

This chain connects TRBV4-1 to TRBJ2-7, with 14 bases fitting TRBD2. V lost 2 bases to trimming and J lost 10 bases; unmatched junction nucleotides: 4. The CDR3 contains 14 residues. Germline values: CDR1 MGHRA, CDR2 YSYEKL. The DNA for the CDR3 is TGCGCCAGCAGCCAATTGGGACTAGCGGGGGACCAGTACTTC. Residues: CASSQLGLAGDQYF.

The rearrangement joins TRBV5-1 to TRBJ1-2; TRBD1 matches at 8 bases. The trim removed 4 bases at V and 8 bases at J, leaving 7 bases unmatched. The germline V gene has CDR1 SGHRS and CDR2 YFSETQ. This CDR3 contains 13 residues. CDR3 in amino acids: CASSPGQGSGYTF. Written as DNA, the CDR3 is TGCGCCAGCAGCCCCGGACAGGGATCCGGCTACACCTTC.

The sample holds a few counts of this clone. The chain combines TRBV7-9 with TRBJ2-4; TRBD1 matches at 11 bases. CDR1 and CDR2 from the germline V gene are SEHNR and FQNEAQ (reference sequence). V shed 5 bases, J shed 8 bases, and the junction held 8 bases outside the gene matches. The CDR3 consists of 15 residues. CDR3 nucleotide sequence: TGTGCCAGCAGCCCCTGGACAGGGGGCCTGGACATTCAGTACTTC. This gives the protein CASSPWTGGLDIQYF.

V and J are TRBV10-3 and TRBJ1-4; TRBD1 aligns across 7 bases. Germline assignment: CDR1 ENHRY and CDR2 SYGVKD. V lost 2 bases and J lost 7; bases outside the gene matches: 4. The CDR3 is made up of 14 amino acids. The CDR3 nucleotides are TGTGCCATCAGTGAGACAGGGGCGGCTGAAAAACTGTTTTTT. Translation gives CAISETGAAEKLFF.

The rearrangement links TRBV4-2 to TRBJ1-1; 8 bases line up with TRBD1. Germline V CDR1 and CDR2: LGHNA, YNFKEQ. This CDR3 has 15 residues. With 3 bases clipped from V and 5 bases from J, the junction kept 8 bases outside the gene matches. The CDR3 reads CASSHSRGQATEAFF. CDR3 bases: TGTGCCAGCAGCCACTCCAGGGGGCAGGCAACTGAAGCTTTCTTT.

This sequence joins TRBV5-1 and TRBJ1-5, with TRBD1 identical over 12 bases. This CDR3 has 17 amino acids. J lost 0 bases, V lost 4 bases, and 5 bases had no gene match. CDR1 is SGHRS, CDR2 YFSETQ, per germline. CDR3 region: CASSPGTGGYSNQPQHF. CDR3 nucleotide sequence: TGCGCCAGCAGCCCTGGGACAGGGGGCTATAGCAATCAGCCCCAGCATTTT.

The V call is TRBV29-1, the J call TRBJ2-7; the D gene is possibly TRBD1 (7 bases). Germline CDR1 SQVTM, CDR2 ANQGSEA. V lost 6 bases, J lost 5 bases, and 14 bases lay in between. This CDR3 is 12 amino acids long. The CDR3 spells CSVAGQNDEQYF. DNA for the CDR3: TGCAGCGTCGCGGGACAGAACGACGAGCAGTACTTC.

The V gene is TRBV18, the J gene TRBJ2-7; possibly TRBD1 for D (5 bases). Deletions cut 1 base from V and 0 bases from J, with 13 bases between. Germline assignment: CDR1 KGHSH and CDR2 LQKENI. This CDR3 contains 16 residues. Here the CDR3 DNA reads TGTGCCAGCTCACCACTGGCAGGGCGAAGCTCCTACGAGCAGTACTTC. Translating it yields CASSPLAGRSSYEQYF.

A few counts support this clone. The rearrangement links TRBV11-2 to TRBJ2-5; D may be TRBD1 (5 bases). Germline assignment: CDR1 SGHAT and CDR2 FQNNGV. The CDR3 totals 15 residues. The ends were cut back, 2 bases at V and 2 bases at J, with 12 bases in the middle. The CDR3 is CASSLLRTLQETQYF. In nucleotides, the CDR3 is TGTGCCAGCAGCTTATTAAGGACATTACAAGAGACCCAGTACTTC.

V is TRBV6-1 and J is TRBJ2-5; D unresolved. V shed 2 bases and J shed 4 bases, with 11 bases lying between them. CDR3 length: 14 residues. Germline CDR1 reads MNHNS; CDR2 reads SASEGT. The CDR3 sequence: CASSENRLAETQYF. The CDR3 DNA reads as TGTGCCAGCAGTGAAAATCGTTTGGCAGAGACCCAGTACTTC.

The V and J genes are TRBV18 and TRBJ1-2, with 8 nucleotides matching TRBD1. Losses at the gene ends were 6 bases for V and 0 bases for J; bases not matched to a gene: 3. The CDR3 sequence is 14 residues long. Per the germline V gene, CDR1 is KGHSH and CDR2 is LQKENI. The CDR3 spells CASSQQGANYGYTF. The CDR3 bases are TGTGCCAGCTCCCAACAGGGGGCTAACTATGGCTACACCTTC. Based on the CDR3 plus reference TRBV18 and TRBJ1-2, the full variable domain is NAGVMQNPRHLVRRRGQEARLRCSPMKGHSHVYWYRQLPEEGLKFMVYLQKENIIDESGMPKERFSAEFPKEGPSILRIQQVVRGDSAAYFCASSQQGANYGYTFGSGTRLTVV.

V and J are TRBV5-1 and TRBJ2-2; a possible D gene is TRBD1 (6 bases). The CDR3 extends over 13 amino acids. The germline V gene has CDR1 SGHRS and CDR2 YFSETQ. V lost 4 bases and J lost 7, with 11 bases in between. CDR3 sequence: CASSLQDSGELFF. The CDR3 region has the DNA TGCGCCAGCAGCCTACAGGACAGCGGGGAGCTGTTTTTT. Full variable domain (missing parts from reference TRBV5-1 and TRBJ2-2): KAGVTQTPRYLIKTRGQQVTLSCSPISGHRSVSWYQQTPGQGLQFLFEYFSETQRNKGNFPGRFSGRQFSNSRSEMNVSTLELGDSALYLCASSLQDSGELFFGEGSRLTVL.